This is a list of T cell receptor beta chains from one sample in a study of early T cells in non-severe SARS-CoV-2 infection. A single record per CDR3 protein comes from TCRdb applying MiXCR to the 5' RACE reads. The data hold 60,000 to 70,000 distinct CDR3 sequences, with more than 4% observed a single time. The specimen sequenced was whole blood. The receptors shown here come from an adult who was a healthcare worker with PCR-confirmed SARS-CoV-2 infection or an uninfected control (not recorded which). The CDR3 runs from the conserved cysteine through the conserved F or W. The D gene is left open where the match is weak. A clone size is listed for some rows: how often the clone was seen (once, few, many), or a class if it is expanded.

d_call j_call clone_size v_call cdr3_nt cdr3_aa
NA TRBJ2-1 few TRBV20-1 TGCAGTGCTAGAGATTTCCAAGGGAGTGGTCGTGAGCAGTTCTTC CSARDFQGSGREQFF
NA TRBJ2-1 NA TRBV11-2 TGTGCCAGCAGCTTAGATCTGAGTGAGCAGTTCTTC CASSLDLSEQFF
TRBD2 TRBJ2-5 many TRBV5-8 TGTGCCAGCAGCTTGGCTTTAGCGGGAGGTTCCGAGACCCAGTACTTC CASSLALAGGSETQYF
NA TRBJ2-1 many TRBV9 TGTGCCAGCAGCTCGTCCGATCTAGGCAATGAGCAGTTCTTC CASSSSDLGNEQFF
TRBD2 TRBJ2-7 few TRBV6-2/TRBV6-3 TGTGCCAGCAGGTCGCCCAGGCTAGCGGGAGACGAGCAGTACTTC CASRSPRLAGDEQYF
NA TRBJ1-1 many TRBV18 TGTGCCAGCTCACCACGGGAGAGCGGGCGTGCTGAAGCTTTCTTT CASSPRESGRAEAFF
NA TRBJ2-7 many TRBV5-1 TGCGCCAGCAGCTTCGGCTCCTACGAGCAGTACTTC CASSFGSYEQYF
NA TRBJ2-3 many TRBV20-1 TGCAGTGCTAGAGTACAGACAGATACGCAGTATTTT CSARVQTDTQYF
TRBD1 TRBJ2-7 many TRBV3-1 TGTGCCAGCAGCCGGTCCCGGGACAGGGGCGAGCAGTACTTC CASSRSRDRGEQYF
TRBD2 TRBJ2-1 many TRBV20-1 TGCAGTGCCCAAAGGGCTAGCGGGAGTCTGCGTGAGCAGTTCTTC CSAQRASGSLREQFF
TRBD1 TRBJ1-2 few TRBV5-1 TGCGCCAGCAGCTTGGCGGGACAGAATAACTATGGCTACACCTTC CASSLAGQNNYGYTF
TRBD1 TRBJ2-3 many TRBV5-4 TGTGCCAGCAGCTTGAACAGGGGAGATACGCAGTATTTT CASSLNRGDTQYF
NA TRBJ1-2 many TRBV29-1 TGCAGCGTTTACACCAACTATGGCTACACCTTC CSVYTNYGYTF
NA TRBJ2-3 few TRBV2 TGTGCCAGCAAGCGGACCTCTAGCACAGATACGCAGTATTTT CASKRTSSTDTQYF
TRBD1 TRBJ2-5 many TRBV5-4 TGTGCCAGCGAGTCCAGGGGGCGCGAAGAGACCCAGTACTTC CASESRGREETQYF
TRBD1 TRBJ2-7 NA TRBV28 TGTGCCAGCGCCAGGGCGGACAGGGATTACTTC CASARADRDYF
NA TRBJ1-3 many TRBV6-5 TGTGCCAGCAGTCGTCCGGACGGAAACACCATATATTTT CASSRPDGNTIYF
TRBD1 TRBJ1-2 few TRBV6-2/TRBV6-3 TGTGCCAGCTGGAGAACAGGGGACTATGGCTACACCTTC CASWRTGDYGYTF
NA TRBJ1-1 NA TRBV5-1 TGCGCCAGCAGCTTGTGGAACAGGGACACTGAAGCTTTCTTT CASSLWNRDTEAFF
NA TRBJ2-1 many TRBV7-2 TGTGCCAGCAGCCCAAAGGTGAGCTCCTACAATGAGCAGTTCTTC CASSPKVSSYNEQFF
NA TRBJ2-2 many TRBV10-3 TGTGCCGTCGGAATGGGTGAGGGCTCCGGGGAGCTGTTTTTT CAVGMGEGSGELFF
TRBD1 TRBJ2-3 many TRBV7-2 TGTGCCAGCAGCTTCAACGACAGGGTGACAGATACGCAGTATTTT CASSFNDRVTDTQYF
TRBD2 TRBJ2-7 NA TRBV20-1 TGCAGTGCTCTTCTAGCGGGAACGTCCTACGAGCAGTACTTC CSALLAGTSYEQYF
TRBD1 TRBJ2-7 many TRBV18 TGTGCCAGCTCACCAGAGACAGGGGGATCCGAGCAGTACTTC CASSPETGGSEQYF
TRBD1 TRBJ2-4 many TRBV7-8 TGTGCCAGCAGCTTTACAGGGGGAAACATTCAGTACTTC CASSFTGGNIQYF
NA TRBJ1-5 many TRBV20-1 TGCAGTGCTAGAGCCCCATCCGGCCAGTTTGATAGCAATCAGCCCCAGCATTTT CSARAPSGQFDSNQPQHF
NA TRBJ1-1 many TRBV7-9 TGTGCCAGCAGCCCCTTAGTTACCGCGAACACTGAAGCTTTCTTT CASSPLVTANTEAFF
TRBD2 TRBJ2-7 NA TRBV7-8 TGTGCCAGCAGCCCCCCGGGAGGGAGCTCCTACGAGCAGTACTTC CASSPPGGSSYEQYF
TRBD2 TRBJ2-3 few TRBV7-9 TGTGCCAGCAGCCTGACTAGCGGGGCCACGGATACGCAGTATTTT CASSLTSGATDTQYF
TRBD2 TRBJ2-3 many TRBV14 TGTGCCAGCAGCCAAGATGCGGGAGGCCTCATTGATACGCAGTATTTT CASSQDAGGLIDTQYF
TRBD1 TRBJ2-7 many TRBV3-1 TGTGCCAGCAGCCAAAGTTTACAGGGGACCTACGAGCAGTACTTC CASSQSLQGTYEQYF
TRBD1 TRBJ2-1 few TRBV7-3 TGTGCCAGCAGCCTGGGACAGGGTAGGGACAATGAGCAGTTCTTC CASSLGQGRDNEQFF
NA TRBJ2-1 many TRBV18 TGTGCCAGCTCACCAAAGCAGTACAATGAGCAGTTCTTC CASSPKQYNEQFF
NA TRBJ2-1 many TRBV3-1 TGTGCCAGCAGCCAAGGGGGCCTTCACCACAATGAGCAGTTCTTC CASSQGGLHHNEQFF
NA TRBJ2-2 many TRBV4-1 TGCGCCAGCAGCCAAGTGGTCCGAACGAACACCGGGGAGCTGTTTTTT CASSQVVRTNTGELFF
NA TRBJ1-3 many TRBV9 TGTGCCAGCAGCCTTAGGGGGTCTGGAAACACCATATATTTT CASSLRGSGNTIYF
TRBD2 TRBJ2-1 many TRBV20-1 TGCAGCCAGCAAGGGGCGGGAGGGCCATACAATGAGCAGTTCTTC CSQQGAGGPYNEQFF
TRBD1 TRBJ2-1 many TRBV7-3 TGTGCCAGCAGCTTAACGGGACAGGGGTACAATGAGCAGTTCTTC CASSLTGQGYNEQFF
TRBD2 TRBJ2-3 many TRBV20-1 TGCAGTGCCGAAGCTCTAGCGGAGACAGATACGCAGTATTTT CSAEALAETDTQYF
NA TRBJ2-7 few TRBV30 TGTGCCTGGACAGCCGATAGCGACGAGCAGTACTTC CAWTADSDEQYF
NA TRBJ2-7 many TRBV7-4 TGTGCCAGCAGCTTATCGAGGGTCCTCTCCGTATACGAGCAGTACTTC CASSLSRVLSVYEQYF
NA TRBJ2-1 NA TRBV6-6 TGTGCCAGCAGTTACTCGAGACAGAATGAGCAGTTCTTC CASSYSRQNEQFF
NA TRBJ2-2 few TRBV6-1 TGTGCCAGCACCCGGAACACCGGGGAGCTGTTTTTT CASTRNTGELFF
NA TRBJ2-3 few TRBV10-3 TGTGCCACGTTAACAGTGGGCACAGATACGCAGTATTTT CATLTVGTDTQYF
NA TRBJ1-1 NA TRBV4-2 TGTGCCAGCAGCCGGTACAGGGATACTGAAGTTTTCTTT CASSRYRDTEVFF
NA TRBJ1-2 many TRBV11-2 TGTGCCAGCAGCTTAGATGTAGCTAACTATGGCTACACCTTC CASSLDVANYGYTF
NA TRBJ1-1 many TRBV5-1 TGCGCCAGCAGCTCGATTTCAGGGAACACTGAAGCTTTCTTT CASSSISGNTEAFF
NA TRBJ1-1 many TRBV20-1 TGCAGTGCTTACAGTATAGAGAACACTGAAGCTTTCTTT CSAYSIENTEAFF
NA TRBJ1-2 few TRBV15 TGTGCCACCAGCAGAGCACGTAGGGACACCTATGGCTACACCTTC CATSRARRDTYGYTF
NA TRBJ2-1 many TRBV29-1 TGCAGCGTCCTCCAGGTGTCCTCCTACAATGAGCAGTTCTTC CSVLQVSSYNEQFF
NA TRBJ1-5 NA TRBV20-1 TGCAGTGCTCAGGGGAATGGCAATCAGCCCCAGCATTTT CSAQGNGNQPQHF
TRBD1 TRBJ2-7 NA TRBV7-9 TGTGCCAGCAGCTTCCCCCCCTATGACAGGGAAATTGGCGAGCAGTACTTC CASSFPPYDREIGEQYF
NA TRBJ2-5 many TRBV20-1 TGCAGTGCTAGAGCTGATAGCGGAGAGACCCAGTACTTC CSARADSGETQYF
NA TRBJ2-5 NA TRBV29-1 TGCAGCGTTGGGGACACCCAAGAGACCCAGTACTTC CSVGDTQETQYF